A selection of T cell receptor beta chains follows, all from one sample in a study of T-cell memory formation after mild COVID-19. TCRdb passed the 5' RACE reads through MiXCR, listing each CDR3 protein once. The table includes around 180,000 distinct CDR3 sequences, around 20% detected once. The sequenced sample was PBMCs or a T cell subset sorted from them (not recorded which). These receptors were obtained from a man aged 18 to 29 who had mild COVID-19 (a few samples of this study predate the infection). Cell type and time point are not known. The CDR3 runs from the conserved cysteine through the conserved F or W. Each record gives: J gene, clone size, V gene, D gene, CDR3 protein, CDR3 DNA. The D gene is left open where the match is weak. Size values are once, few and many counts, or a class for expanded clones, and some rows have none.

J gene: TRBJ1-2; clone size: .; V gene: TRBV5-1; D gene: TRBD1; CDR3 protein: CASSLTGDQYGYTF; CDR3 DNA: TGCGCCAGCAGCCTGACAGGGGACCAATATGGCTACACCTTC
J gene: TRBJ2-4; clone size: .; V gene: TRBV3-1; D gene: .; CDR3 protein: CASSHDGVRGNIQYF; CDR3 DNA: TGTGCCAGCAGCCACGACGGGGTCAGGGGAAACATTCAGTACTTC
J gene: TRBJ1-1; clone size: .; V gene: TRBV6-6; D gene: TRBD1; CDR3 protein: CASSPQGVEAFF; CDR3 DNA: TGTGCCAGCAGTCCCCAGGGGGTTGAAGCTTTCTTT
J gene: TRBJ1-5; clone size: .; V gene: TRBV5-1; D gene: .; CDR3 protein: CASSFNGVNNQPQHF; CDR3 DNA: TGCGCCAGCAGCTTCAATGGGGTTAACAATCAGCCCCAGCATTTT
J gene: TRBJ1-5; clone size: few; V gene: TRBV6-6; D gene: .; CDR3 protein: CASSYPGSNQPQHF; CDR3 DNA: TGTGCCAGCAGCTACCCAGGGAGCAATCAGCCCCAGCATTTT
J gene: TRBJ2-2; clone size: .; V gene: TRBV5-1; D gene: TRBD1; CDR3 protein: CASGTAPNTGELFF; CDR3 DNA: TGCGCCAGCGGGACAGCCCCCAACACCGGGGAGCTGTTTTTT
J gene: TRBJ2-1; clone size: .; V gene: TRBV6-2/TRBV6-3; D gene: TRBD2; CDR3 protein: CASSSGRLRGGYNEQFF; CDR3 DNA: TGTGCCAGCAGTTCGGGGCGCTTGCGGGGGGGCTACAATGAGCAGTTCTTC
J gene: TRBJ1-6; clone size: .; V gene: TRBV12-3/TRBV12-4; D gene: .; CDR3 protein: CASSLWGIGISPLHF; CDR3 DNA: TGTGCCAGCAGTTTATGGGGGATAGGGATTTCACCCCTCCACTTT
J gene: TRBJ1-5; clone size: .; V gene: TRBV6-6; D gene: .; CDR3 protein: CASSSRRGLDQPQHF; CDR3 DNA: TGTGCCAGCAGTTCCCGGCGGGGGTTAGATCAGCCCCAGCATTTT
J gene: TRBJ2-3; clone size: few; V gene: TRBV5-1; D gene: TRBD2; CDR3 protein: CASHGGGSADTQYF; CDR3 DNA: TGCGCCAGTCATGGGGGGGGTTCCGCAGATACGCAGTATTTT
J gene: TRBJ2-6; clone size: .; V gene: TRBV7-2; D gene: .; CDR3 protein: CASSPRGGRTGANVLTF; CDR3 DNA: TGTGCCAGCAGCCCGAGGGGGGGTCGCACTGGGGCCAACGTCCTGACTTTC
J gene: TRBJ1-2; clone size: .; V gene: TRBV7-2; D gene: .; CDR3 protein: CASSLSSSSYGYTF; CDR3 DNA: TGTGCCAGCAGCTTATCATCCAGCTCCTATGGCTACACCTTC
J gene: TRBJ2-5; clone size: few; V gene: TRBV11-2; D gene: .; CDR3 protein: CASSPSVQETQYF; CDR3 DNA: TGTGCCAGCTCTCCTTCGGTCCAAGAGACCCAGTACTTC
J gene: TRBJ2-3; clone size: .; V gene: TRBV29-1; D gene: TRBD2; CDR3 protein: CSVSTSGGLGNTQYF; CDR3 DNA: TGCAGCGTTAGCACTAGCGGGGGGTTAGGTAATACGCAGTATTTT
J gene: TRBJ2-3; clone size: many; V gene: TRBV20-1; D gene: .; CDR3 protein: CSAINQGDTQYF; CDR3 DNA: TGCAGTGCGATAAATCAGGGAGATACGCAGTATTTT
J gene: TRBJ2-1; clone size: few; V gene: TRBV7-9; D gene: .; CDR3 protein: CASSWETVYNEQFF; CDR3 DNA: TGTGCCAGCAGCTGGGAGACAGTCTACAATGAGCAGTTCTTC
J gene: TRBJ1-1; clone size: .; V gene: TRBV7-9; D gene: .; CDR3 protein: CASSFLQGWAFF; CDR3 DNA: TGTGCCAGCAGCTTCTTACAGGGCTGGGCTTTCTTT
J gene: TRBJ2-3; clone size: few; V gene: TRBV11-2; D gene: .; CDR3 protein: CASTPSWADTQYF; CDR3 DNA: TGTGCCAGCACCCCAAGCTGGGCAGATACGCAGTATTTT
J gene: TRBJ1-1; clone size: .; V gene: TRBV29-1; D gene: .; CDR3 protein: CSVVGSEAFF; CDR3 DNA: TGCAGCGTTGTAGGCAGCGAAGCTTTCTTT
J gene: TRBJ1-1; clone size: few; V gene: TRBV29-1; D gene: .; CDR3 protein: CSVLGGDTEAFF; CDR3 DNA: TGCAGCGTCCTCGGGGGCGACACTGAAGCTTTCTTT
J gene: TRBJ2-5; clone size: .; V gene: TRBV7-3; D gene: .; CDR3 protein: CASSLLGDKETQYF; CDR3 DNA: TGTGCCAGCAGCTTACTAGGGGATAAAGAGACCCAGTACTTC
J gene: TRBJ2-5; clone size: many; V gene: TRBV2; D gene: .; CDR3 protein: CASSDVGQETQYF; CDR3 DNA: TGTGCCAGCAGTGACGTGGGCCAAGAGACCCAGTACTTC
J gene: TRBJ1-5; clone size: few; V gene: TRBV7-6; D gene: .; CDR3 protein: CASSLDSNRNQPQHF; CDR3 DNA: TGTGCCAGCAGCCTCGACAGTAATCGGAATCAGCCCCAGCATTTT
J gene: TRBJ1-2; clone size: .; V gene: TRBV12-3/TRBV12-4; D gene: .; CDR3 protein: CASSTSTLDF; CDR3 DNA: TGTGCCAGCAGCACTTCTACGTTAGACTTC
J gene: TRBJ2-2; clone size: .; V gene: TRBV6-2/TRBV6-3; D gene: .; CDR3 protein: CASSRQVTGELFF; CDR3 DNA: TGTGCCAGCAGTCGCCAAGTCACCGGGGAGCTGTTTTTT
J gene: TRBJ2-3; clone size: once; V gene: TRBV12-3/TRBV12-4; D gene: TRBD1; CDR3 protein: CASRPGQGGSDTQYF; CDR3 DNA: TGTGCCAGCAGGCCGGGACAGGGGGGGTCAGATACGCAGTATTTT
J gene: TRBJ2-5; clone size: few; V gene: TRBV6-1; D gene: TRBD1; CDR3 protein: CASSPQGTGVRETQYF; CDR3 DNA: TGTGCCAGCAGTCCGCAAGGGACAGGGGTGCGAGAGACCCAGTACTTC
J gene: TRBJ1-1; clone size: few; V gene: TRBV7-3; D gene: .; CDR3 protein: CASSRQDDTEAFF; CDR3 DNA: TGTGCCAGCAGTCGACAGGACGACACTGAAGCTTTCTTT
J gene: TRBJ1-2; clone size: once; V gene: TRBV4-2; D gene: .; CDR3 protein: CASSQDTGGGYGDTF; CDR3 DNA: TGTGCCAGCAGCCAAGATACAGGCGGGGGCTATGGGGACACCTTC
J gene: TRBJ2-2; clone size: few; V gene: TRBV2; D gene: .; CDR3 protein: CASSAGTLNTGELFF; CDR3 DNA: TGTGCCAGCAGTGCCGGGACTTTGAACACCGGGGAGCTGTTTTTT
J gene: TRBJ1-6; clone size: .; V gene: TRBV27; D gene: TRBD1; CDR3 protein: CASSRDRAVTLHF; CDR3 DNA: TGTGCCAGCAGTCGGGACAGGGCAGTTACCCTCCACTTT
J gene: TRBJ1-1; clone size: .; V gene: TRBV5-8; D gene: .; CDR3 protein: CASSFTGPNTEAFF; CDR3 DNA: TGTGCCAGCAGCTTTACAGGGCCTAACACTGAAGCTTTCTTT
J gene: TRBJ2-3; clone size: .; V gene: TRBV18; D gene: TRBD2; CDR3 protein: CASSPPSGGSDTQYF; CDR3 DNA: TGTGCCAGCTCACCACCTAGCGGGGGGTCAGATACGCAGTATTTT
J gene: TRBJ2-1; clone size: .; V gene: TRBV5-1; D gene: .; CDR3 protein: CASSLEAGNEQFF; CDR3 DNA: TGCGCCAGCAGCTTGGAGGCGGGCAATGAGCAGTTCTTC
J gene: TRBJ2-3; clone size: once; V gene: TRBV19; D gene: .; CDR3 protein: CASRGTERITDTQYF; CDR3 DNA: TGTGCCAGTCGCGGGACCGAGAGGATCACAGATACGCAGTATTTT
J gene: TRBJ2-3; clone size: few; V gene: TRBV5-1; D gene: .; CDR3 protein: CASSFARLVVDTQYF; CDR3 DNA: TGCGCCAGCAGCTTTGCGAGACTAGTGGTGGATACGCAGTATTTT
J gene: TRBJ2-5; clone size: .; V gene: TRBV10-3; D gene: TRBD1; CDR3 protein: CAISTTGGEETQYF; CDR3 DNA: TGTGCCATCAGCACGACAGGGGGCGAAGAGACCCAGTACTTC
J gene: TRBJ1-2; clone size: .; V gene: TRBV20-1; D gene: .; CDR3 protein: CSARDDLLHGYTF; CDR3 DNA: TGCAGTGCTAGAGATGACCTCCTTCATGGCTACACCTTC
J gene: TRBJ2-6; clone size: many; V gene: TRBV5-5; D gene: TRBD1; CDR3 protein: CASSFTGGPGANVLTF; CDR3 DNA: TGTGCCAGCAGTTTTACAGGGGGGCCTGGGGCCAACGTCCTGACTTTC
J gene: TRBJ1-1; clone size: .; V gene: TRBV10-3; D gene: TRBD1; CDR3 protein: CAIRDRQGTAEAFF; CDR3 DNA: TGTGCCATCAGGGACAGGCAGGGGACAGCTGAAGCTTTCTTT